The sequence of this TCR beta chain was determined in a study of cytomegalovirus exposure and HLA in healthy donors. Between the trimmed V and J ends, which lost 6 bases and 8 bases, there was a span of 19 bases. Germline V gene data show CDR1 as SQVTM and CDR2 as ANQGSEA. The CDR3 contains 14 residues. A word on this clone: The antigen remains unidentified.

Study outcomes and limitations: Under in vitro conditions, three CMV-associated chains were confirmed as specific for CMV antigens.

Primers: 60 Vbeta forward and 13 Jbeta reverse. Assay used: immunoSEQ multiplex PCR; TCRdb lists only in-frame clones, some missing. The specimen's table records some 76,000 clones. This receptor was identified in a boy between 5 and 17 years old in good health and CMV-seronegative. The rearrangement joins TRBV29-1 to TRBJ1-4, with a tentative D call TRBD1 (6 bases). The sample taken for sequencing was PBMCs. CDR3 DNA sequence: TGCAGCGTGGACGCACAGGGCGCTGGGGAAAAACTGTTTTTT. It encodes CSVDAQGAGEKLFF.